This T cell receptor beta chain was captured in a study of T cells in Graves' hyperthyroidism and ophthalmopathy. It was RNA transcripts that yielded the amplified TCR beta CDR3 regions. Using the HTBI primer set, a first-round RT-PCR was run on the TCR CDR3. TCRdb itself ran the multiplex PCR reads through MiXCR, one entry per CDR3 protein. The table lists around 480,000 distinct CDR3 sequences, about 15% of them singletons. Germline assignment: CDR1 SGHRS and CDR2 YFSETQ. V shed 4 bases and J shed 5 bases, with 9 bases lying between them. The CDR3 extends over 12 amino acids. This clonotype was seen only a few times. No conserved phenylalanine or tryptophan is present at the end of the CDR3, so a read error is the likely explanation.

Input material: blood. This TCR was sampled from a woman aged 18-29 years with Graves' hyperthyroidism. The chain has TRBV5-1 and TRBJ1-1, with D perhaps matching TRBD1 (5 bases). The CDR3 sequence: CASSSTGTEAFL. CDR3 DNA sequence: TGCGCCAGCAGCAGCACAGGTACTGAAGCTTTCCTT.